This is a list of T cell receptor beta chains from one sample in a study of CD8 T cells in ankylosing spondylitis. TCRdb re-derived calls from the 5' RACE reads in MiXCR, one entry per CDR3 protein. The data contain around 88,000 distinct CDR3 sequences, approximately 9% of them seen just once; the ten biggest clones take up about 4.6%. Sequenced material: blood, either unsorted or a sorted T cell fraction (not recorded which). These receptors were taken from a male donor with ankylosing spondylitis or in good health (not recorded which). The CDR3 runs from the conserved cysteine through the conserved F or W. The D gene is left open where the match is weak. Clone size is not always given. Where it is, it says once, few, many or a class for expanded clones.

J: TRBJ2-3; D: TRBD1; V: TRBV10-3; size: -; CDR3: CAISESGTGQDTQYF; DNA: TGTGCCATCAGTGAGTCGGGGACAGGGCAGGATACGCAGTATTTT
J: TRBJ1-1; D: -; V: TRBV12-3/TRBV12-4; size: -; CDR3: CASSPNDRMNTEAFF; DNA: TGTGCCAGCAGTCCTAACGACAGAATGAACACTGAAGCTTTCTTT
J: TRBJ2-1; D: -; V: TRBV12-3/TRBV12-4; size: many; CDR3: CASSPLGGSSYNEQFF; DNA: TGTGCCAGCAGTCCCCTAGGTGGGAGCTCCTACAATGAGCAGTTCTTC
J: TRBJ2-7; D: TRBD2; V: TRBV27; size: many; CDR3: CASSLVGGAGGYEQYF; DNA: TGTGCCAGCAGTTTGGTCGGCGGAGCGGGGGGCTACGAGCAGTACTTC
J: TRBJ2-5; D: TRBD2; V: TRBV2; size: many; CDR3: CASSEVRPSGQETQYF; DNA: TGTGCCAGCAGTGAGGTCCGCCCTAGCGGCCAAGAGACCCAGTACTTC
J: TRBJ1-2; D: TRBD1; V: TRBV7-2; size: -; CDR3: CASSLTGGAEGYTF; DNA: TGTGCCAGCAGCTTGACAGGGGGCGCCGAAGGCTACACCTTC
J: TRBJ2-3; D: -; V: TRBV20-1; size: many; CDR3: CTPVNPRTNTDTQYF; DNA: TGCACCCCCGTTAACCCCAGGACTAACACAGATACGCAGTATTTT
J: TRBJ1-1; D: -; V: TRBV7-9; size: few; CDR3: CASSLSGALSTEAFF; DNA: TGTGCCAGCAGCTTATCTGGTGCACTCAGCACTGAAGCTTTCTTT
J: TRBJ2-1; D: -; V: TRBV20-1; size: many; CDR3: CSASPKASYNEQFF; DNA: TGCAGTGCTAGCCCCAAAGCGTCCTACAATGAGCAGTTCTTC
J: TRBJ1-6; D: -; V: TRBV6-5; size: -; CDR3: CASSSREWNSPLHF; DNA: TGTGCCAGCAGCTCCAGGGAGTGGAATTCACCCCTCCACTTT
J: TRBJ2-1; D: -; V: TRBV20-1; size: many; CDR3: CSARRQADEQFF; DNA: TGCAGTGCTAGGCGGCAGGCGGACGAGCAGTTCTTC
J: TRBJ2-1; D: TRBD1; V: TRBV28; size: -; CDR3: CASSSVAWTGGPTYNEQFF; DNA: TGTGCCAGCAGTTCGGTCGCGTGGACAGGGGGCCCAACCTACAATGAGCAGTTCTTC
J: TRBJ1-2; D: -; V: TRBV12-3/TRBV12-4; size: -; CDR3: CASKGTGSYGYTF; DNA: TGTGCCAGCAAGGGTACAGGCTCCTATGGCTACACCTTC
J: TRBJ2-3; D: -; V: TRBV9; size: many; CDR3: CASSGGNSRDTQYF; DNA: TGTGCCAGCAGCGGCGGAAATTCAAGAGATACGCAGTATTTT
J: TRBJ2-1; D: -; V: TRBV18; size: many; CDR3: CASSPGGSDNEQFF; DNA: TGTGCCAGCTCCCCAGGTGGGTCCGACAATGAGCAGTTCTTC
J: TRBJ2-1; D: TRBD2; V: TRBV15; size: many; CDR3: CATSRDRASGGHNEQFF; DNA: TGTGCCACCAGCAGAGATCGAGCTAGCGGGGGACACAATGAGCAGTTCTTC
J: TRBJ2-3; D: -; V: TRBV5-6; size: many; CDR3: CASSLVLRASTDTQYF; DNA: TGTGCCAGCAGCTTGGTTCTGAGGGCGAGCACAGATACGCAGTATTTT
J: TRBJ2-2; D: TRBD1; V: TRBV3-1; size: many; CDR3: CASSPQFRTGGKSNTGELFF; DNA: TGTGCCAGCAGCCCACAATTCCGGACAGGGGGCAAAAGTAACACCGGGGAGCTGTTTTTT
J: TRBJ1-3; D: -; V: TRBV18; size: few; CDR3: CASSRFGSSGNTIYF; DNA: TGTGCCAGCTCACGGTTCGGAAGCTCTGGAAACACCATATATTTT
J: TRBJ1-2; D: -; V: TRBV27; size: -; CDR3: CASSPQGYNYGYTF; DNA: TGTGCCAGCAGTCCCCAGGGGTACAACTATGGCTACACCTTC
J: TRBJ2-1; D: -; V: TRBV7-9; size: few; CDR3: CASSPRGALNGEQFF; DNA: TGTGCCAGCAGCCCTAGGGGGGCCCTAAATGGTGAGCAGTTCTTC
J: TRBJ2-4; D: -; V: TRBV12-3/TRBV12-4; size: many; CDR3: CASSLQPRNIQYF; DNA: TGTGCCAGCAGTTTGCAACCCCGCAACATTCAGTACTTC
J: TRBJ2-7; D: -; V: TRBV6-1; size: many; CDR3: CASRGTYSYEQYF; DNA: TGTGCCAGCAGGGGGACATACTCCTACGAGCAGTACTTC
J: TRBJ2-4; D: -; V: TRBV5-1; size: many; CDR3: CASSSTPLTSAKNIQYF; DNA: TGCGCCAGCAGCTCGACGCCCCTGACCTCAGCCAAAAACATTCAGTACTTC
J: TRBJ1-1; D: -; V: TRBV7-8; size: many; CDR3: CASSLENTEAFF; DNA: TGTGCCAGCAGCTTAGAGAACACTGAAGCTTTCTTT
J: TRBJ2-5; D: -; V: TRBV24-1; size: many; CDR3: CATSLGPRGQETQYF; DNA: TGTGCCACCAGTCTGGGACCCCGAGGGCAAGAGACCCAGTACTTC
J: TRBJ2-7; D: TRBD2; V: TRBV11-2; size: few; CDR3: CASSLEFQFITGTSKYEQYF; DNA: TGTGCCAGCAGCTTAGAGTTTCAATTTATTACCGGGACTAGCAAATACGAGCAGTACTTC
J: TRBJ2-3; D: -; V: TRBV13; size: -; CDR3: CASSIRTSTDTQYF; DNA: TGTGCCAGCAGCATCAGAACTAGTACAGATACGCAGTATTTT
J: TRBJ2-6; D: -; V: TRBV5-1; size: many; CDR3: CASSVYSGANVLTF; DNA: TGCGCCAGCAGCGTGTACTCTGGGGCCAACGTCCTGACTTTC
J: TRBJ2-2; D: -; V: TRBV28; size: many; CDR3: CASSRGMGTGELFF; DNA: TGTGCCAGCAGTCGGGGGATGGGAACCGGGGAGCTGTTTTTT
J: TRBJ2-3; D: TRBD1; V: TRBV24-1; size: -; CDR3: CATSADRAADTQYF; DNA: TGTGCCACCAGTGCTGACAGGGCGGCAGATACGCAGTATTTT
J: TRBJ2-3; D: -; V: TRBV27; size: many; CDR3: CASSWMGGDTQYF; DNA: TGTGCCAGCAGTTGGATGGGTGGAGATACGCAGTATTTT
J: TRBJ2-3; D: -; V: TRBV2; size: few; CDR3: CASSEVQAHTDTQYF; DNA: TGTGCCAGCAGTGAAGTTCAGGCACACACAGATACGCAGTATTTT
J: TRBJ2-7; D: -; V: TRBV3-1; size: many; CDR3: CASSQSDREQYF; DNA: TGTGCCAGCAGCCAATCCGACAGGGAGCAGTACTTC
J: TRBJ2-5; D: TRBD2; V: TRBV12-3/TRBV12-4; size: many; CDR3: CASSLGTSKETQYF; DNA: TGTGCCAGCAGTTTAGGGACTAGCAAGGAGACCCAGTACTTC
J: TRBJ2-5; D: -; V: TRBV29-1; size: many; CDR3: CSVEARAVQYF; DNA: TGCAGCGTTGAAGCCAGGGCGGTTCAGTACTTC
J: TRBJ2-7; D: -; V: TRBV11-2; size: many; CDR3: CASSLGWVGEQYF; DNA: TGTGCCAGCAGCTTAGGATGGGTGGGCGAGCAGTACTTC
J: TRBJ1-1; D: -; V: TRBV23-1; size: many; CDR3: CASSQSHRKNTEAFF; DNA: TGCGCCAGCAGTCAATCGCACAGAAAAAACACTGAAGCTTTCTTT
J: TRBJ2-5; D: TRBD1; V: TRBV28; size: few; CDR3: CASSAPGQGPEPQYF; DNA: TGTGCCAGCAGTGCACCGGGACAGGGACCCGAGCCCCAGTACTTC
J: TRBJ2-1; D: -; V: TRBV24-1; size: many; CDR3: CATSGENSRNEQFF; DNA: TGTGCCACCTCAGGGGAGAACAGTCGAAATGAGCAGTTCTTC
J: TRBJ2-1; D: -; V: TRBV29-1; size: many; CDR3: CSVELRNEQFF; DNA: TGCAGCGTTGAGTTGAGGAATGAGCAGTTCTTC
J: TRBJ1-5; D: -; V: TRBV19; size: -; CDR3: CASSGVGDQPQHF; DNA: TGTGCCAGTTCAGGGGTGGGGGATCAGCCCCAGCATTTT
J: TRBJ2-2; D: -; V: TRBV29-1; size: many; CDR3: CSIQLGGEDTGELFF; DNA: TGCAGCATCCAACTCGGGGGTGAGGACACCGGGGAGCTGTTTTTT
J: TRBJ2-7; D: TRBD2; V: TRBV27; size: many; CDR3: CASSPYSGVTSYEQYF; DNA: TGTGCCAGCAGTCCCTATAGCGGGGTAACTTCCTACGAGCAGTACTTC
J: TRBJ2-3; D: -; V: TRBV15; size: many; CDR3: CATRGSNTDTQYF; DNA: TGTGCCACCCGGGGTAGCAACACAGATACGCAGTATTTT
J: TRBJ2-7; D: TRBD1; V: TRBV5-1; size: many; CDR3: CASSLGQGETYEQYF; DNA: TGCGCCAGCAGCTTGGGACAGGGCGAAACCTACGAGCAGTACTTC
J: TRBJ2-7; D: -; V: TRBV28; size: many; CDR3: CASLSDNNYEQYF; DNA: TGTGCCAGCCTATCGGACAACAACTACGAGCAGTACTTC
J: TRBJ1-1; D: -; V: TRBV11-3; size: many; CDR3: CASSLGGRQNTEAFF; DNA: TGTGCCAGCAGCTTAGGGGGCAGGCAGAACACTGAAGCTTTCTTT
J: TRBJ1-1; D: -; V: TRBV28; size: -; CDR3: CASVGVTGRMNTETFF; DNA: TGTGCCAGCGTAGGTGTAACGGGCAGGATGAACACTGAAACTTTCTTT
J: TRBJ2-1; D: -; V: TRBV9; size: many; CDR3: CASSGGGLSSYNEQFF; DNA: TGTGCCAGCAGCGGAGGGGGGCTATCCTCCTACAATGAGCAGTTCTTC
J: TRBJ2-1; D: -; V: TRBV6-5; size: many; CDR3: CASSLGSRYNEQFF; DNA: TGTGCCAGCAGTTTAGGATCGCGGTACAATGAGCAGTTCTTC
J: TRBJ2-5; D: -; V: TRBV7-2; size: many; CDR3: CASSPRVVQETQYF; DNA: TGTGCCAGCAGCCCCCGGGTAGTCCAAGAGACCCAGTACTTC
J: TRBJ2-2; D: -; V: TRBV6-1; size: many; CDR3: CASSHPHNTGELFF; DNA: TGTGCCAGCAGCCACCCCCATAACACCGGGGAGCTGTTTTTT